The rows below give T cell receptor beta chains drawn from one sample of a study of OX40 agonist ivuxolimab in advanced cancers. Sequencing used immunoSEQ multiplex PCR; TCRdb keeps in-frame clones, though not all of them. Of approximately 84,000 clones in the sample, under 95% were seen once. Here the sequenced sample was CD4+ or CD8+ T cells sorted from blood, taken in a trial of the OX40 agonist ivuxolimab. These receptors all stem from an adult with an advanced solid tumor such as melanoma, head and neck, liver or kidney cancer. CDR3s include the opening cysteine and the closing phenylalanine or tryptophan. Rows give clone size only sometimes, using once, few, many, or a class for an expanded clone.

CDR3: CAIRQPQGAGTEAFF; V: TRBV10-3; J: TRBJ1-1; size: NA
CDR3: CASSVRRQGGQETQYF; V: TRBV9; J: TRBJ2-5; size: NA
CDR3: CASVERGLRETQYF; V: TRBV6-1; J: TRBJ2-5; size: NA
CDR3: CASSLLLGTSRTDTQYF; V: TRBV5-4; J: TRBJ2-3; size: NA
CDR3: CASSGTELAKNIQYF; V: TRBV9; J: TRBJ2-4; size: NA
CDR3: CASSTTLREVHNEQFF; V: TRBV19; J: TRBJ2-1; size: NA
CDR3: CASSEDGLAGGTQYF; V: TRBV6-1; J: TRBJ2-3; size: NA
CDR3: CASSTPTGNGYTF; V: TRBV7-2; J: TRBJ1-2; size: NA
CDR3: CASSLFTRDEKLFF; V: TRBV5-6; J: TRBJ1-4; size: NA
CDR3: CASSPTGLAGPSQETQYF; V: TRBV4-1; J: TRBJ2-5; size: NA
CDR3: CASSGDINSPLHF; V: TRBV2; J: TRBJ1-6; size: NA
CDR3: CASSQGGTRLTGEQYF; V: TRBV4-1; J: TRBJ2-7; size: NA
CDR3: CASSPGLATNEKLFF; V: TRBV19; J: TRBJ1-4; size: NA
CDR3: CASSFGQGKHNEQFF; V: TRBV5-4; J: TRBJ2-1; size: few
CDR3: CASKDGAGHYGYTF; V: TRBV2; J: TRBJ1-2; size: NA
CDR3: CASSLDRGIDEKLFF; V: TRBV5-1; J: TRBJ1-4; size: NA
CDR3: CASSTPGLAGFGEQYF; V: TRBV5-4; J: TRBJ2-7; size: NA
CDR3: CASSPSPRVSYGYTF; V: TRBV19; J: TRBJ1-2; size: few
CDR3: CATSREIPQGRLDTQYF; V: TRBV15; J: TRBJ2-3; size: NA
CDR3: CASSPNGAAGSTDTQYF; V: TRBV11-2; J: TRBJ2-3; size: NA
CDR3: CASSLFGLSGGNQPQHF; V: TRBV27; J: TRBJ1-5; size: NA
CDR3: CASSATVNTEAFF; V: TRBV6-5; J: TRBJ1-1; size: NA
CDR3: CASSLTGVNTEAFF; V: TRBV5-4; J: TRBJ1-1; size: NA
CDR3: CASSLRGSGGALQETQYF; V: TRBV7-3; J: TRBJ2-5; size: NA
CDR3: CSVEPGTTLRDTQYF; V: TRBV29-1; J: TRBJ2-3; size: NA
CDR3: CASSSTRQTVIYEQYF; V: TRBV7-8; J: TRBJ2-7; size: NA
CDR3: CAWSVGRHLSSYNSPLHF; V: TRBV30; J: TRBJ1-6; size: NA
CDR3: CAWSVQVGNTIYF; V: TRBV30; J: TRBJ1-3; size: NA
CDR3: CASSMLGQGAYEQYF; V: TRBV19; J: TRBJ2-7; size: NA
CDR3: CASSAGLAGTGELFF; V: TRBV2; J: TRBJ2-2; size: NA
CDR3: CASSVGRSSEKLFF; V: TRBV6-1; J: TRBJ1-4; size: NA
CDR3: CAISEGIQDSYEQYF; V: TRBV10-3; J: TRBJ2-7; size: NA
CDR3: CASSPGTGDYEQYF; V: TRBV18; J: TRBJ2-7; size: once
CDR3: CASSIASMNTEAFF; V: TRBV5-1; J: TRBJ1-1; size: NA
CDR3: CASGRRENTEAFF; V: TRBV9; J: TRBJ1-1; size: NA
CDR3: CASSLGQGGLYGYTF; V: TRBV5-1; J: TRBJ1-2; size: NA
CDR3: CASSSLAGGAYEQYF; V: TRBV7-2; J: TRBJ2-7; size: NA
CDR3: CASQRQPNTGELFF; V: TRBV6-5; J: TRBJ2-2; size: NA
CDR3: CASSLGSGTGAREQYF; V: TRBV5-1; J: TRBJ2-7; size: NA
CDR3: CASRPNREGNTIYF; V: TRBV6-5; J: TRBJ1-3; size: NA
CDR3: CALVGQIGKAFF; V: TRBV7-9; J: TRBJ1-1; size: NA
CDR3: CASSEQGGGETQYF; V: TRBV6-1; J: TRBJ2-5; size: NA
CDR3: CASPPPVGIEGEQETQYF; V: TRBV28; J: TRBJ2-5; size: NA
CDR3: CATWDRLNTEAFF; V: TRBV28; J: TRBJ1-1; size: NA
CDR3: CASGDYHYEQYF; V: TRBV6-1; J: TRBJ2-7; size: NA
CDR3: CASSEALAGGFEQFF; V: TRBV2; J: TRBJ2-1; size: NA
CDR3: CASSSSGSRADTQYF; V: TRBV7-7; J: TRBJ2-3; size: NA
CDR3: CASSEDRGFTDTQYF; V: TRBV10-1; J: TRBJ2-3; size: NA
CDR3: CASSDGRRNQPQHF; V: TRBV6-1; J: TRBJ1-5; size: NA
CDR3: CAISSDGSTDTQYF; V: TRBV10-3; J: TRBJ2-3; size: NA
CDR3: CASSSGGPLGEQFF; V: TRBV28; J: TRBJ2-1; size: NA
CDR3: CASSRQGGYYGYTF; V: TRBV6-5; J: TRBJ1-2; size: NA
CDR3: CASIRRRRPEAFF; V: TRBV28; J: TRBJ1-1; size: NA